The clone carrying this T cell receptor (beta chain) was seen a handful of times. What it binds is unknown. This sample is part of a study of beta chain features in type 1 diabetes. General study findings and limits: Across all four CD4+ subsets, people with type 1 diabetes showed modestly shorter TCRB CDR3s.

Investigators reverse transcribed all isolated RNA, so they sequenced expressed TCRB transcripts. Clones were read by immunoSEQ multiplex PCR, and TCRdb kept only the in-frame ones, dropping some. There are around 600,000 clones in the sample; over 10% occur only once, and more than 0.1% lies in the top ten. V was pared by 0 bases and J by 9 bases, with 12 bases between. The CDR3 loop spans 15 amino acids. CDR1 and CDR2 from the germline V gene are SGHVS and FQNEAQ. This TCR was sampled from a man aged 30 to 39 with type 1 diabetes. V usage is TRBV7-8 and J usage is TRBJ1-6; perhaps TRBD1 as D (5 bases). What was sequenced was naive CD4+ T cells from blood. This chain's CDR3 is CASSLAAGISSPLHF. Here the CDR3 DNA reads TGTGCCAGCAGCTTAGCGGCAGGGATTAGTTCACCCCTCCACTTT.